This is a list of T cell receptor beta chains from one sample in a study of blood T cell repertoires in COVID-19. Repertoires were generated with immunoSEQ multiplex PCR, while TCRdb's copy carries only in-frame clones and drops some. The table includes under 250,000 clones, roughly 82% detected once. Specimen: peripheral blood. The receptors were sampled from a woman at least 80 years old with COVID-19, enrolled during active disease. Both conserved end residues are part of each CDR3. Each record gives: D gene, clone size, J gene, V gene, CDR3 DNA, CDR3 protein. A D gene is named only where the DNA matches it firmly. The size field is filled for only some rows; it gives once, few, many or a size class.

TRBD1	.	TRBJ1-1	TRBV5-1	TGCGCCAGCAGCTTTTTGAGGACAGGAGACACTGAAGCTTTCTTT	CASSFLRTGDTEAFF
TRBD1	.	TRBJ1-1	TRBV18	TGTGCCAGCTCCTGGGACAGGGGTGAAGCTTTCTTT	CASSWDRGEAFF
.	few	TRBJ1-4	TRBV5-1	TGCGCCAGCAGCTTGCGGGGGGAAGCAACTAATGAAAAACTGTTTTTT	CASSLRGEATNEKLFF
.	.	TRBJ1-1	TRBV5-1	TGCGCCAGCAGCTTGGGCAGGCTTGACACTGAAGCTTTCTTT	CASSLGRLDTEAFF
TRBD1	once	TRBJ1-1	TRBV28	TGTGCCAGCAGTGCCCGGGGGACAGGGGTCACTGAAGCTTTCTTT	CASSARGTGVTEAFF
TRBD2	.	TRBJ2-1	TRBV7-6	TGTGCCAGCAGCGGAGCGGGGGTCAGTGAGCAGTTCTTC	CASSGAGVSEQFF
.	.	TRBJ2-7	TRBV30	TGTGCCTGGAGGCCCGCAGGGGTCGGTGAGCAGTACTTC	CAWRPAGVGEQYF
.	.	TRBJ1-3	TRBV27	TGTGCCAGCAGCCCGCTGGGGCCTGGAAACACCATATATTTT	CASSPLGPGNTIYF
.	.	TRBJ1-1	TRBV7-2	TGTGCCAGCAGCCGGAGACAGGAAGCTTTCTTT	CASSRRQEAFF
.	few	TRBJ1-1	TRBV29-1	TGCAGCGTTGAAGGGGGGCGAGGACGCGAAGCTTTCTTT	CSVEGGRGREAFF
.	.	TRBJ2-4	TRBV6-1	TGTGCCAGCAGTGAAGAGGGGGCCAAAAACATTCAGTACTTC	CASSEEGAKNIQYF
.	.	TRBJ2-2	TRBV7-2	TGTGCCAGCAGCTTAACCCAGGGTCTGAACACCGGGGAGCTGTTTTTT	CASSLTQGLNTGELFF
.	.	TRBJ2-2	TRBV7-2	TGTGCCAGCAGCTCCCGGGGAACCACCGGGGAGCTGTTTTTT	CASSSRGTTGELFF
.	.	TRBJ1-1	TRBV6-1	TGTGCCAGCAGTGAAGACAGGCTTCAGAGAACTTTCTTT	CASSEDRLQRTFF